This is a list of T cell receptor beta chains from one sample in a study of OX40 agonist ivuxolimab in advanced cancers. Assay used: immunoSEQ multiplex PCR; TCRdb lists only in-frame clones, some missing. The sample yields about 88,000 clones, 85% seen once. Here the sequenced sample was CD4+ or CD8+ T cells sorted from blood, taken in a trial of the OX40 agonist ivuxolimab. The receptor source for this set is an adult with an advanced solid tumor such as melanoma, head and neck, liver or kidney cancer. CDR3s include the opening cysteine and the closing phenylalanine or tryptophan. The order of the fields is J gene, CDR3 length, V gene, D gene, clone size, CDR3 DNA, CDR3 protein. D genes are given only for firm matches. Not all rows give a size; the values are once, few, many and, for expanded clones, a class.

TRBJ1-1	15	TRBV29-1	NA	NA	TGCAGCGTTGTACCATTCCAGGGAGGGGACACTGAAGCTTTCTTT	CSVVPFQGGDTEAFF
TRBJ1-2	13	TRBV29-1	NA	once	TGCAGCGTTGGGGACGGAGGATGGTATGGCTACACCTTC	CSVGDGGWYGYTF
TRBJ2-3	16	TRBV7-9	NA	once	TGTGCCAGCAGCCCCCCCTGGGGCCTGGGCACAGATACGCAGTATTTT	CASSPPWGLGTDTQYF
TRBJ1-3	17	TRBV19	NA	NA	TGTGCCAGTAGTACTCTCCACCGGGGGGGCCCTGGAAACACCATATATTTT	CASSTLHRGGPGNTIYF
TRBJ2-3	15	TRBV29-1	TRBD2	NA	TGCAGCGCCCGGCTAGCGGGAGGCCTCACAGATACGCAGTATTTT	CSARLAGGLTDTQYF
TRBJ1-1	15	TRBV5-1	TRBD1	NA	TGCGCCAGCAGCCCCCTACAGGGGACGAGGACTGAAGCTTTCTTT	CASSPLQGTRTEAFF
TRBJ2-1	16	TRBV28	NA	few	TGTGCCAGCAGCCACAGATGGACTGGATTGCAGGATGAGCAGTTCTTC	CASSHRWTGLQDEQFF
TRBJ1-6	19	TRBV18	TRBD1	NA	TGTGCCAGCTCACCACTGGCCAGGGGGGGAAGCTCCTATAATTCACCCCTCCACTTT	CASSPLARGGSSYNSPLHF
TRBJ2-6	14	TRBV7-2	NA	NA	TGTGCCAGCAGCTTATTCTCTGGGGCCAACGTCCTGACTTTC	CASSLFSGANVLTF
TRBJ1-1	13	TRBV9	NA	NA	TGTGCCAGCGCCCGAGGCGGCGGGGGTGAAGCTTTCTTT	CASARGGGGEAFF
TRBJ1-1	14	TRBV4-1	NA	NA	TGCGCCAGCAGCCAAGGACAGAGGGGCTCTGAAGCTTTCTTT	CASSQGQRGSEAFF
TRBJ1-1	11	TRBV29-1	NA	NA	TGCAGCGTTGTGGGGGTATCTGAAGCTTTCTTT	CSVVGVSEAFF
TRBJ1-1	16	TRBV2	TRBD1	NA	TGTGCCAGCAGAGACTGGGGACAGGGAATGAACACTGAAGCTTTCTTT	CASRDWGQGMNTEAFF
TRBJ2-3	15	TRBV7-6	NA	NA	TGTGCCAGCAGCTTAGACGGCAGGGGGGGCGATACGCAGTATTTT	CASSLDGRGGDTQYF
TRBJ2-3	18	TRBV5-1	NA	NA	TGCGCCAGCAGCTTGGCCAGGGACTCCGGTTTTGGCGCAGATACGCAGTATTTT	CASSLARDSGFGADTQYF
TRBJ1-5	14	TRBV28	NA	NA	TGTGCCAGCAGGTTGGGGGGCTCGGGTCAGCCCCAGCATTTT	CASRLGGSGQPQHF
TRBJ2-5	14	TRBV7-3	NA	NA	TGTGCCAGCAGCTTGCAGGGTTCCAGAGAGACCCAGTACTTC	CASSLQGSRETQYF
TRBJ1-1	11	TRBV2	NA	NA	TGTGCCAGCTCCTATCTGGTGGAATCTTTCTTT	CASSYLVESFF
TRBJ2-3	14	TRBV7-2	NA	few	TGTGCCAGCAGCAAACTCAGGGGCACAGATACGCAGTATTTT	CASSKLRGTDTQYF
TRBJ2-7	14	TRBV5-1	TRBD2	NA	TGCGCCAGCAGCGTGGGACTAGCGGACAACGAGCAGTACTTC	CASSVGLADNEQYF
TRBJ2-3	16	TRBV15	NA	once	TGTGCCACCAGCGCAAGACCGGGATTCGATACAGATACGCAGTATTTT	CATSARPGFDTDTQYF
TRBJ1-1	14	TRBV5-1	NA	NA	TGCGCCAGCAGCTTCGGCACCGAGAACACTGAAGCTTTCTTT	CASSFGTENTEAFF
TRBJ1-2	14	TRBV7-2	NA	NA	TGTGCCAGCAGCCAGAATAGGGGTGACTATGGCTACACCTTC	CASSQNRGDYGYTF
TRBJ1-6	16	TRBV9	NA	few	TGTGCCAGCAGCGCTAAAGCGCGTCCCGAGGATTCACCCCTCCACTTT	CASSAKARPEDSPLHF
TRBJ1-2	14	TRBV15	TRBD1	NA	TGTGCCACCAGCAAGGACAGGGGGCACTATGGCTACACCTTC	CATSKDRGHYGYTF
TRBJ1-2	16	TRBV15	TRBD1	NA	TGTGCCACCAGCCGGGGACAGGGGGTCGATATCTATGGCTACACCTTC	CATSRGQGVDIYGYTF
TRBJ2-1	13	TRBV29-1	NA	once	TGCAGCGTTGACCAGGGTACCTACAATGAGCAGTTCTTC	CSVDQGTYNEQFF